The 20 T cell receptor beta chains given below trace back to one sample, sequenced in a study of shared clonotypes between healthy human individuals. Only in-frame clones appear in the TCRdb table, and some are missing; sequencing was by immunoSEQ multiplex PCR. In the table there are over a million clones, about 84% of which are singletons. The source material was memory CD4+ T cells from PBMCs. Regarding subset: CD45RA-negative fraction. Receptors originate from a man aged 18-30 years in good health. Some clones in this sample may be carry-over from other donors' samples.

The rearrangement links TRBV5-1 to TRBJ2-2, with D possibly TRBD2 on 5 matching bases. CDR3 length: 14 residues. V was clipped by 3 bases and J by 7 bases, with 13 bases between them. CDR1 and CDR2 (germline): SGHRS, YFSETQ. The CDR3 reads CASSSAGDVGELFF. In DNA form, the CDR3 reads TGCGCCAGCAGCTCCGCGGGTGATGTCGGGGAGCTGTTTTTT.

The chain recombines TRBV7-9 with TRBJ1-2; D ambiguous. The CDR3 contains 13 residues. V shed 3 bases and J shed 4 bases, with 9 bases lying between them. Germline V gives CDR1 SEHNR, CDR2 FQNEAQ (reference sequence). CDR3: CASSFRGLYGYTF. The CDR3 DNA reads TGTGCCAGCAGCTTTCGCGGCCTCTATGGCTACACCTTC.

The chain employs TRBV7-9 and TRBJ2-1; 13 bases fit TRBD2. The ends lost 5 bases at V and 8 bases at J; junction bases unmatched: 6. Germline values: CDR1 SEHNR, CDR2 FQNEAQ (reference sequence). The CDR3 totals 15 residues. CDR3 sequence: CASSLLAGGSDEQFF. For the CDR3, the DNA is TGTGCCAGCAGCCTACTAGCGGGAGGGAGCGATGAGCAGTTCTTC.

There are many counts of this clone. CDR3 in DNA: TGTGCCATCAGTCAGGAATCGAACACCGGGGAGCTGTTTTTT. It specifies CAISQESNTGELFF. This chain uses TRBV10-3 with TRBJ2-2; D ambiguous. Trimming removed 5 bases at V and 0 bases at J, with 7 bases between. Germline V lookup: CDR1 ENHRY, CDR2 SYGVKD. This CDR3 comprises 14 residues.

The V call is TRBV18, the J call TRBJ2-3, with unresolved D. V was pared by 1 base and J by 6 bases, with 14 bases between. This CDR3 region has 15 residues. CDR1 and CDR2 from the germline V gene are KGHSH and LQKENI. The CDR3 region is CASSPLPGAVDTQYF. DNA of the CDR3: TGTGCCAGCTCACCACTGCCAGGAGCCGTGGATACGCAGTATTTT.

V gene TRBV5-5 combines with J gene TRBJ2-7, with 11 bases fitting TRBD1. The germline gives CDR1 SGHKS, CDR2 YYEKEE (reference sequence). The length of the CDR3 is 15 residues. Trimming at V came to 4 bases and at J to 3 bases, leaving 6 bases not matched to a gene. As DNA, the CDR3 is TGTGCCAGCAGCAGGACAGGGGGCCTTGGCTACGAGCAGTACTTC. This translates into CASSRTGGLGYEQYF.

In DNA form, the CDR3 reads TGTGCCAGCGCCCGTCCCGTAGGACCACTTCTAGATGGCTACACCTTC. Protein sequence: CASARPVGPLLDGYTF. The chain is built from TRBV28 and TRBJ1-2; D is unresolved. Germline lookup yields CDR1 MDHEN and CDR2 SYDVKM. The CDR3 is 16 amino acids. V was trimmed by 8 bases and J by 6 bases, leaving 25 bases between them.

The CDR3 bases are TGCGCCAGCAGCTCCACGGCCGGTGTAGGTGGGGGGAACTATGGCTACACCTTC. Translation gives CASSSTAGVGGGNYGYTF. The chain has TRBV5-1 and TRBJ1-2; the D gene is possibly TRBD1 (5 bases). V lost 3 bases and J lost 2, with 23 bases in between. Germline lookup yields CDR1 SGHRS and CDR2 YFSETQ. This CDR3 contains 18 residues.

This chain uses TRBV5-1 with TRBJ1-1; D remains ambiguous. The V and J ends lost 0 bases and 2 bases respectively, with 11 bases between them. Germline V gene sequence: CDR1 SGHRS, CDR2 YFSETQ. The CDR3 length is 15 residues. CDR3 in amino acids: CASSLVSGINTEAFF. The CDR3 DNA reads as TGCGCCAGCAGCTTGGTTTCGGGCATTAACACTGAAGCTTTCTTT.

The CDR3 loop reads CASSPVTSGAYNEQFF. As DNA, the CDR3 is TGTGCCAGCTCACCAGTAACTAGCGGGGCCTACAATGAGCAGTTCTTC. The chain couples TRBV18 to TRBJ2-1; 10 bases are shared with TRBD2. CDR1 KGHSH and CDR2 LQKENI come from the germline V gene. This CDR3 region has 16 residues. V lost 2 bases to trimming and J lost 2 bases; unmatched junction nucleotides: 3.

In this sample, this clone turned up a few times. The genes are TRBV7-9 and TRBJ2-7; weak D call: TRBD2 (7 bases). Germline loops: CDR1 SEHNR, CDR2 FQNEAQ (reference sequence). The CDR3 is made up of 15 amino acids. V was trimmed by 5 bases and J by 0 bases, leaving 14 bases between them. Here the CDR3 reads CASSRGGRSSYEQYF. The CDR3, as DNA: TGTGCCAGCAGCCGCGGGGGCAGGAGCTCCTACGAGCAGTACTTC.

This chain joins TRBV28 and TRBJ1-4; TRBD1 is a possible D gene (5 bases). The CDR3 covers 16 residues. From germline, CDR1 is MDHEN and CDR2 SYDVKM. Trimming stripped 5 bases from V and 3 bases from J, with 16 bases between. The CDR3 DNA is TGTGCCAGCAGTCCCCTAACTTGGGGCGCTAATGAAAAACTGTTTTTT. Translating gives CASSPLTWGANEKLFF. Looking up the rest from reference TRBV28 and TRBJ1-4 gives the full variable domain: DVKVTQSSRYLVKRTGEKVFLECVQDMDHENMFWYRQDPGLGLRLIYFSYDVKMKEKGDIPEGYSVSREKKERFSLILESASTNQTSMYLCASSPLTWGANEKLFFGSGTQLSVL.

The chain employs TRBV5-1 and TRBJ1-3; D gene unclear. The CDR3 has 17 residues. Between the trimmed V and J ends, which lost 2 bases and 0 bases, there was a span of 15 bases. Germline CDR1 and CDR2: SGHRS and YFSETQ. In DNA form, the CDR3 reads TGCGCCAGCAGCTTCGGAGATAACCCTGGCTCTGGAAACACCATATATTTT. Amino acid sequence: CASSFGDNPGSGNTIYF.

As concerns this clone: The junction differs from germline at one of its ends, possibly a read error. The DNA for the CDR3 is TGTGCCAGCAGCTTAATGAGGAACTCCGGGGAGCTGTTTTTT. The encoded protein is CASSLMRNSGELFF. The genes are TRBV7-3 and TRBJ2-2; D not certain. This CDR3 region has 14 residues. Germline loops: CDR1 SGHTA, CDR2 FQGTGA.

V gene TRBV4-2 combines with J gene TRBJ2-7, with TRBD1 identical over 8 bases. J was trimmed by 7 bases and V by 1 base; bases with no gene match: 12. CDR3 length: 16 residues. The V gene's germline CDR1 is LGHNA and CDR2 YNFKEQ. The CDR3: CASSQAQRQGAREQYF. The DNA for the CDR3 is TGTGCCAGCAGCCAAGCCCAGCGGCAGGGGGCGCGGGAGCAGTACTTC.

The chain joins TRBV6-1 to TRBJ2-3, with D possibly being TRBD1 or TRBD2 (5 bases each). Trimming stripped 6 bases from V and 4 bases from J, with 14 bases between. The CDR3 spans 14 residues. Per germline, CDR1 MNHNS and CDR2 SASEGT. The CDR3 DNA reads as TGTGCCAGCAGGTTGGGGGAAGGGGCAGATACGCAGTATTTT. Translating gives CASRLGEGADTQYF.

This chain links TRBV6-6 with TRBJ2-5; perhaps D is TRBD1 or TRBD2 (5 bases each). The V end was cut by 4 bases, the J end by 4 bases, with 13 bases between. This CDR3 comprises 14 residues. Germline values: CDR1 MNHNY, CDR2 SVGAGI (reference sequence). The DNA for the CDR3 is TGTGCCAGCAGTTGGGACCCGAGGGTAGAGACCCAGTACTTC. It codes for CASSWDPRVETQYF.

The CDR3 here is CASSHSGQSLDEQYF. The DNA for the CDR3 is TGCGCCAGCAGCCACTCCGGACAGTCGCTAGACGAGCAGTACTTC. The rearrangement joins TRBV4-1 to TRBJ2-7, with D possibly matching TRBD1 (6 bases). CDR3 length: 15 residues. Per germline, CDR1 MGHRA and CDR2 YSYEKL. V lost 3 bases, J lost 5 bases, and 17 bases lay in between.

About this clone itself: This sample also contains other DNA sequences that code for the same CDR3. The V gene is TRBV20-1, the J gene TRBJ1-1; D gene ambiguous. The length of the CDR3 is 11 residues. The V and J ends lost 2 bases and 0 bases respectively, with 1 base between them. From germline, CDR1 is DFQATT and CDR2 SNEGSKA (reference sequence). The CDR3 region has the DNA TGCAGTGCTAGACTGAACACTGAAGCTTTCTTT. It encodes CSARLNTEAFF.

About this clone: Different DNA sequences within this sample yield the same CDR3. The V and J genes are TRBV5-4 and TRBJ2-7; 8 nucleotides align to TRBD2. The germline V gene has CDR1 SGHNT and CDR2 YYREEE (reference sequence). Losses at the gene ends were 0 bases for V and 1 base for J; bases not matched to a gene: 3. CDR3 length equals 15 residues. In nucleotides, the CDR3 is TGTGCCAGCAGCTTGGGTCAGCGGGGGTCCTACGAGCAGTACTTC. It codes for CASSLGQRGSYEQYF.